This note documents a single TCR beta chain sequence. Its antigen has not been determined. The record has no base qualities; no much larger clone is one base away. These data come from a study of early T cells in non-severe SARS-CoV-2 infection (dated by TCRdb to about 2021). Background on the whole study: Because TCR sequencing relied on bulk RNA taken from unsorted whole blood, pairing of alpha and beta chains was not possible. Overall study outcomes, separate from this receptor: Matching against VDJdb was skewed toward anti-spike CD8 responses, likely underestimated virus-specific expansions, and missed private and CD4 specificities.

The CDR3, cysteine through phenylalanine, is 14 amino acids long. The kept DNA is CDR3 alone, 42 bases in frame from the first base. V loses 2 bases, J loses 1 base, and the germline ends lie 8 bases apart. CDR1 MDHEN and CDR2 SYDVKM were looked up in the germline V gene. The library was produced with 5' RACE. Instrument on record: NextSeq 500. In the TCR library protocol, unique molecular identifiers were attached to individual cDNA molecules to correct for PCR bias and sequencing error. Both TCR alpha and beta chains were sequenced, and tight co-correlation was observed between alpha and beta sequence abundances in each sample. As for how the authors treated the data: Decombinator V4 was used to perform V gene, J gene and CDR3 annotation of TCR sequences. Expanded TCRs were defined as changing significantly between any two time points under a Poisson model with p below 0.0001. Abundances of TCRs were expressed as counts per million after normalisation to the total number of TCRs sequenced in each sample. TRAV1-2 paired with TRAJ12, TRAJ20 or TRAJ33 defined MAIT TCRs, while TRAV10 paired with TRAJ18 defined iNKT TCRs. A search of VDJdb, accessed on 1 November 2021, was run for TCRs annotated to CMV, EBV and SARS-CoV-2, with TCRs annotated for multiple antigens excluded. TCRdb took the public reads, trimmed them with fastp at Q25, ran MiXCR for clone calling and kept in-frame beta chains. Rows are combined by CDR3 protein, so each entry shows the most common genes and DNA. The V and J calls shown here were made by TCRdb, not taken from the authors' results. The sample table contains about 86,000 distinct CDR3 sequences; only one count was recorded for under 15% of them. Approximately 7.5% of the sample goes to the ten largest clones.

Set within a cohort of healthcare workers in London, UK, this nested case-control study involved weekly PCR testing of nasopharyngeal swabs along with blood sampling. Healthcare workers were recruited between 23 and 31 March 2020, during the week of the UK lockdown, and were followed weekly for up to about 15 weeks. Recombination connected TRBV28 to TRBJ1-1; no D gene is confidently identified. This clonotype originated in an adult who was a healthcare worker with PCR-confirmed SARS-CoV-2 infection or an uninfected control (not recorded which). Sequenced: whole blood. The bases are TGTGCCAGCAGTTTAGCAGTGGGGAACACTGAAGCTTTCTTT. This codes for CASSLAVGNTEAFF.